This entry lists 8 T cell receptor beta chains sequenced from one sample in a study of CD8+CD57+ T cells in acquired aplastic anemia. The patients chosen for sequencing had shown expansion of CD8+CD57+ cells (detected by flow cytometry). Template material for TCR beta VDJ and CDR3 profiling consisted of genomic DNA. TCRdb reprocessed the reads via MiXCR and lists one record per CDR3 protein. In the table there are under 500,000 distinct CDR3 sequences, around 32% of which are singletons. Sequencing was carried out using sorted CD4+, CD8+, or CD8+CD57+ T cells (not recorded which) from PBMCs. The receptor source for this set is a human donor with aplastic anemia.

The CDR3 DNA reads TGTGCCAGCAGATCTATGGGAGCATACAACTATGGCTACACCTTC. Translation gives CASRSMGAYNYGYTF. This chain uses TRBV24-1 with TRBJ1-2; the D is unclear. The ends were cut back, 11 bases at V and 2 bases at J, with 20 bases in the middle. Germline V gene sequence: CDR1 KGHDR, CDR2 SFDVKD. This CDR3 spans 15 amino acids.

The chain couples TRBV20-1 to TRBJ1-1; 10 bases match TRBD1. Germline V gene sequence: CDR1 DFQATT, CDR2 SNEGSKA (reference sequence). V trimming: 5 bases; J trimming: 6 bases; junction bases outside the gene matches: 9. The CDR3 is 14 residues long. The CDR3 coding sequence is TGCAGTGCTGGGCGGACAGGGGGTGGCGCTGAAGCTTTCTTT. This gives the protein CSAGRTGGGAEAFF.

This clonotype was seen ten or more times. The chain uses TRBV14 and TRBJ1-6; tentatively, D is TRBD1 (6 bases). With 1 base removed from V and 10 bases from J, the gap between germline ends came to 14 bases. The CDR3 sequence is 15 residues long. CDR1 and CDR2 (germline): SGHDN, FVKESK. CDR3 amino acids: CASSQAAGAHSPLHF. CDR3 in DNA: TGTGCCAGCAGCCAAGCGGCAGGGGCCCACTCACCCCTCCACTTT.

A note on this clonotype: This may come from a read error, since a much larger clone is one base off. The rearrangement joins TRBV19 to TRBJ1-4, with D perhaps TRBD1 (6 bases). Per the germline V gene, CDR1 is LNHDA and CDR2 is SQIVND (reference sequence). This CDR3 has 14 amino acids. The CDR3 loop is CASSLGALNEELFF. In nucleotides, the CDR3 is TGTGCCAGTAGTTTGGGGGCGCTTAATGAAGAACTGTTTTTT.

At least ten counts were recorded for this clonotype. V gene TRBV2 combines with J gene TRBJ2-7, with D unresolved. The CDR3 loop spans 13 amino acids. Germline-derived CDR1 and CDR2 are SNHLY and FYNNEI. V was cut by 8 bases and J by 5 bases, with 16 bases left in between. The CDR3 protein is CASAQAEGDEQYF. The CDR3 DNA reads as TGTGCCAGCGCCCAGGCGGAAGGAGACGAGCAGTACTTC.

This clonotype was counted a few times. V and J are TRBV24-1 and TRBJ2-2; 9 nucleotides line up with TRBD1. The CDR3 spans 16 residues. Germline CDR1 is KGHDR and CDR2 is SFDVKD. V lost 4 bases, J lost 4 bases, and 6 bases stayed unmatched. The CDR3 coding sequence is TGTGCCACCAGTGAAACTGGGACAGGGATCACCGGGGAGCTGTTTTTT. It translates to CATSETGTGITGELFF.

This clonotype was seen ten or more times. The chain recombines TRBV12-3 or TRBV12-4 with TRBJ1-5; D might be TRBD1 (5 bases). V was cut by 5 bases and J by 7 bases, with 15 bases left in between. This CDR3 is built from 14 residues. This CDR3 reads CASSLSGSNQPQHF. The CDR3 coding sequence is TGTGCCAGCAGTCTTTCAGGGTCTAACCAGCCCCAGCATTTT.

The V call is TRBV15, the J call TRBJ2-7; D is ambiguous. V lost 4 bases and J 3 bases, leaving 4 bases between the germline ends. CDR3 length: 11 residues. The germline V gene has CDR1 LNHNV and CDR2 YYDKDF (reference sequence). The CDR3, as DNA: TGTGCCACCAGCAAGGGCTACGAGCAGTACTTC. Protein sequence: CATSKGYEQYF.